Listed below are T cell receptor beta chains from one sample, sequenced in a study of blood T cells in healthy people across ages. TCRdb passed the 5' RACE reads through MiXCR, listing each CDR3 protein once. Here the sample spans over a million distinct CDR3 sequences, almost 60% being singletons. Sequenced sample: blood. Every receptor here comes from a man aged 18 to 29 in good health. The CDR3 runs from the conserved cysteine through the conserved F or W. The D gene is left open where the match is weak. The size of a clone is reported for some rows only, either as once, few or many, or as a class for expanded clones.

V gene,clone size,D gene,J gene,CDR3 DNA,CDR3 protein
TRBV7-2,-,-,TRBJ2-1,TGTGCCAGCAGCTTACGAGTGATATACAATGAGCAGTTCTTC,CASSLRVIYNEQFF
TRBV6-5,-,-,TRBJ1-6,TGTGCCAGCACCTCGATGTCCTCCTATAATTCACCCCTCCACTTT,CASTSMSSYNSPLHF
TRBV28,-,-,TRBJ2-5,TGTGCCAGCAGTTTATATTATCTCGAGACCCAGTACTTC,CASSLYYLETQYF
TRBV15,once,-,TRBJ1-1,TGTGCCACCAGCAGAGAGCCTACCGGGACCAAAATTAAATACCTCACTGAAGCTTTCTTT,CATSREPTGTKIKYLTEAFF
TRBV5-6,few,-,TRBJ2-6,TGTGCCAGCAGCTCTCGGGTAACTGGGGCCAACGTCCTGACTTTC,CASSSRVTGANVLTF
TRBV6-2/TRBV6-3,-,-,TRBJ2-3,TGTGCCAGCAGCCGCCGGACTTCACGCACAGATACGCAGTATTTT,CASSRRTSRTDTQYF
TRBV7-2,few,-,TRBJ2-1,TGTGCCAGCAGCTTATCTCCAGGCAACAATGAGCAGTTCTTC,CASSLSPGNNEQFF
TRBV29-1,-,TRBD1,TRBJ2-1,TGCAGCTCGAGAGGGACAGGTCATTACAATGAGCAGTTCTTC,CSSRGTGHYNEQFF
TRBV2,few,-,TRBJ2-1,TGTGCCAGCAGCTCTCCCCTGGGGATCGACAATGAGCAGTTCTTC,CASSSPLGIDNEQFF
TRBV20-1,-,-,TRBJ2-7,TGCAGTGCTAGGCGGTTAGGGGCAGGTAACTCCTACGAGCAGTACTTC,CSARRLGAGNSYEQYF
TRBV9,few,-,TRBJ2-4,TGTGCCAGCAGCGTAGAGGCAGGGAGAAGATGGAACATTCAGTACTTC,CASSVEAGRRWNIQYF
TRBV6-5,many,-,TRBJ1-2,TGTGCCAGCAGTTTCCAGGGTCTGGGTGGCTACACCTTC,CASSFQGLGGYTF
TRBV12-3/TRBV12-4,few,-,TRBJ2-7,TGTGCCAGCAGTTTACGGCAGCTCTACGAGCAGTACTTC,CASSLRQLYEQYF
TRBV6-4,-,-,TRBJ1-3,TGTGCCAGCACGGTCCGAACGGGAAACACCATATATTTT,CASTVRTGNTIYF
TRBV4-1,-,TRBD1,TRBJ1-2,TGCGCCAGCAGCCAATCACAGGGGCGGGATGGCTACACCTTC,CASSQSQGRDGYTF
TRBV5-1,once,-,TRBJ2-5,TGCGCCAGCAGCTTGGCATCGCAGACCCAGTACTTC,CASSLASQTQYF
TRBV6-2/TRBV6-3,few,-,TRBJ2-7,TGTGCCAGCAGAGAGGGAGGGACAGCTTCCTACGAGCAGTACTTC,CASREGGTASYEQYF
TRBV4-3,-,-,TRBJ2-7,TGCGCCAGCAGCCAAGCTACAGGTGGAACCTACGAGCAGTACTTC,CASSQATGGTYEQYF
TRBV6-2/TRBV6-3,-,TRBD2,TRBJ2-1,TGTGCCAGCAGTTACTCGACGACTAGCATCGATGAGCAGTTCTTC,CASSYSTTSIDEQFF
TRBV29-1,-,TRBD2,TRBJ2-7,TGCAGCGTTCTAGGGACTAGCGCTTCCTACGAGCAGTACTTC,CSVLGTSASYEQYF
TRBV6-5,-,-,TRBJ2-3,TGTGCCAGCAGTAGGAGAGGCAGGAGAGGCACAGATACGCAGTATTTT,CASSRRGRRGTDTQYF
TRBV20-1,-,-,TRBJ2-1,TGCAGTGCACAGGCACTAGTCTCCTGGAACAATGAGCAGTTCTTC,CSAQALVSWNNEQFF
TRBV9,-,-,TRBJ1-2,TGTGCCAGCAGCGTTAGAGAAACGGACGGCTACACCTTC,CASSVRETDGYTF
TRBV6-5,few,-,TRBJ1-2,TGTGCCAGCAGTTATATGCAGGGTTTCTGGAACTATGGCTACACCTTC,CASSYMQGFWNYGYTF
TRBV12-5,-,-,TRBJ1-1,TGTGCTAGTGCCCTTCATGGGGGGGGTGAAGCTTTCTTT,CASALHGGGEAFF
TRBV7-2,-,TRBD1,TRBJ2-5,TGTGCCAGCAGCTTTCAGGGGGCTATGGGAGAGACCCAGTACTTC,CASSFQGAMGETQYF
TRBV20-1,once,-,TRBJ2-7,TGCAGTGCTAGAGATTTCTCCTACGAGCAGTACTTC,CSARDFSYEQYF
TRBV10-3,once,TRBD1,TRBJ1-4,TGTGCCATCCACGGCGGGGGACAGGGCGAAAAACTGTTTTTT,CAIHGGGQGEKLFF
TRBV12-3/TRBV12-4,-,-,TRBJ1-5,TGTGCCAGCAGTTTATACAGCCTCTATAGCAATCAGCCCCAGCATTTT,CASSLYSLYSNQPQHF
TRBV5-6,few,-,TRBJ2-1,TGTGCCAGCAGCCCCTTGTTACTCTCCTACAATGAGCAGTTCTTC,CASSPLLLSYNEQFF
TRBV3-1,few,TRBD1,TRBJ2-7,TGTGCCAGCAGCTCTTGGGACAGGGGGCCCGAATCCTACGAGCAGTACTTC,CASSSWDRGPESYEQYF
TRBV20-1,-,TRBD2,TRBJ2-1,TGCAGTGCTAGAGATGCGCGGGGGGGCGTATTTGGGGAGCAGTTCTTC,CSARDARGGVFGEQFF
TRBV10-3,-,TRBD1,TRBJ2-5,TGTGCCATCAGCGAGGACAGGGACTCTTTGGAGACCCAGTACTTC,CAISEDRDSLETQYF
TRBV6-5,-,-,TRBJ2-3,TGTGCCGCCGGACTGACTTATACGCAGTATTTT,CAAGLTYTQYF
TRBV20-1,-,TRBD2,TRBJ2-7,TGCAGTGCTAGAACACTAGCGGGGGACGAGCAGTACTTC,CSARTLAGDEQYF
TRBV4-2,-,TRBD2,TRBJ2-1,TGTGCCAGCAGCCAAGTACTAGCGGGGGGCACCGGGGGTGAGCAGTTCTTC,CASSQVLAGGTGGEQFF
TRBV28,few,-,TRBJ2-3,TGTGCCAGCAGTTTATGGCCAGATACGCAGTATTTT,CASSLWPDTQYF
TRBV27,few,-,TRBJ2-3,TGTGCCAGCGGGGTAGGCTACCCGGCCCCAGATACGCAGTATTTT,CASGVGYPAPDTQYF
TRBV9,-,-,TRBJ2-7,TGTGCCAGCAGCGTAGGGCTCGAGTCCTACGAGCAGTACTTC,CASSVGLESYEQYF
TRBV7-2,few,-,TRBJ2-3,TGTGCCAGCAGCCTCCAACTTGAACGCACAGATACGCAGTATTTT,CASSLQLERTDTQYF
TRBV10-3,-,-,TRBJ2-7,TGTGCCACCGCAGGGCAGCCTTCCTACGAGCAGTACTTC,CATAGQPSYEQYF
TRBV7-2,-,-,TRBJ1-6,TGTGCCAGCAGCTTGGCCGGGTCCGCTAATTCACCCCTCCACTTT,CASSLAGSANSPLHF
TRBV11-2,-,TRBD1,TRBJ2-7,TGTGCCAGCAGCTTAATCCACCTGACAGGGGGATACTACGAGCAGTACTTC,CASSLIHLTGGYYEQYF